This T cell receptor beta chain was retrieved from a study of chemoradiotherapy in HPV16-positive cancers. Clones were read by immunoSEQ multiplex PCR, and TCRdb kept only the in-frame ones, dropping some. The sample consists of 40,000 to 65,000 clones, around nine tenths of them appearing once. The TCR sequence derives from a human donor with HPV-associated anogenital cancer. Sequencing used blood, obtained from a patient who underwent chemoradiotherapy.

The CDR3 coding sequence is TGTGCCAGCAGGGGACAGAGCCAAGGCTACACCTTC. It codes for CASRGQSQGYTF. The chain recombines TRBV7-6 with TRBJ1-2; the match to TRBD1 covers 7 bases. The ends lost 6 bases at V and 8 bases at J; junction bases unmatched: 6. In germline, CDR1 is SGHVS, CDR2 FNYEAQ. This CDR3 has 12 amino acids.